This T cell receptor beta chain originates from a study of T cell changes during pregnancy in multiple sclerosis. Clones were sequenced by immunoSEQ multiplex PCR, and TCRdb holds only the in-frame ones, with some missing. Here the sample spans roughly 46,000 clones, just under 95% being singletons. The CDR3 has 17 amino acids. Germline CDR1 reads SGHAT; CDR2 reads FQDESV (reference sequence). Trimming left V 4 bases short and J 3 bases short, with 18 bases between. The source material was CD8+ T cells from peripheral blood mononuclear cells, sampled after pregnancy. The receptor's source is a female donor with multiple sclerosis, enrolled in a pregnancy study. V and J are TRBV11-1 and TRBJ2-2; no clear D. The CDR3 region has the DNA TGTGCCAGCAGCTCAATTACGTTATTAAGAGACACCGGGGAGCTGTTTTTT. Protein: CASSSITLLRDTGELFF.